This entry lists 7 T cell receptor beta chains sequenced from one sample in a study of T cell responses to AZD1222 COVID-19 vaccine (dated by TCRdb to the early 2020s). The receptor library was made with the immunoSEQ multiplex PCR assay. TCRdb took over this immuneACCESS table, retaining in-frame rearrangements with V and J assigned. Such tables are incomplete; in checked studies, under half of the missing clones stem from an unresolved V gene, and the remainder is unexplained. This sample is represented by some 140,000 clones; around 92% of them were singletons. Jointly, the top ten make up around 1.9% of the sample. According to the study, the label for this sample's time point signals: baseline before first vaccination. Sample: peripheral blood, taken on day 0 of AZD1222 vaccination. Receptors were obtained from an adult in good health.

The chain links TRBV4-1 to TRBJ2-5, with a possible D match to TRBD1 (6 bases). CDR3 size: 16 residues. From germline, CDR1 is MGHRA and CDR2 YSYEKL. The germline V and J ends were trimmed by 2 bases and 1 base, with 14 bases remaining between them. The CDR3 loop reads CASSQQGQFIQETQYF. In nucleotides, the CDR3 is TGCGCCAGCAGCCAACAAGGACAGTTTATCCAAGAGACCCAGTACTTC.

V and J are TRBV11-2 and TRBJ2-1; 10 bases match TRBD2. This CDR3 spans 16 amino acids. The ends lost 8 bases at V and 10 bases at J; junction bases unmatched: 17. Germline V gene sequence: CDR1 SGHAT, CDR2 FQNNGV. Here the CDR3 DNA reads TGTGCCAGCGGGAAGGGACTAGCGAACCGGGTTGGGGAGCAGTTCTTC. Protein: CASGKGLANRVGEQFF.

V usage is TRBV6-6 and J usage is TRBJ1-2; D remains ambiguous. The CDR3 contains 15 residues. With 5 bases removed from V and 4 bases from J, the gap between germline ends came to 17 bases. Germline V CDR1 and CDR2: MNHNY, SVGAGI (reference sequence). The CDR3 spells CASSVGVGEAYGYTF. CDR3 in DNA: TGTGCCAGCAGTGTCGGTGTCGGGGAGGCCTATGGCTACACCTTC.

The rearrangement joins TRBV6-5 to TRBJ2-5, with TRBD2 identical over 8 bases. The J segment lost 7 bases and the V segment lost 7 bases, leaving 11 bases of the junction unmatched. From germline, CDR1 is MNHEY and CDR2 SVGAGI. CDR3 length: 14 amino acids. Written as DNA, the CDR3 is TGTGCCAGCACCTACCTCCGGGAGGGAAGGACCCAGTACTTC. Amino acids: CASTYLREGRTQYF.

The chain joins TRBV13 to TRBJ2-7; D gene uncertain. The CDR3 runs 11 residues. CDR1 is PRHDT and CDR2 is FYEKMQ in the germline V gene (reference sequence). Trimming left V 3 bases short and J 0 bases short, with 0 bases between. The CDR3 loop is CASSFSYEQYF. The CDR3 bases are TGTGCCAGCAGCTTCTCCTACGAGCAGTACTTC.

J is TRBJ2-7 and V is TRBV4-1; no definite D call. Per the germline V gene, CDR1 is MGHRA and CDR2 is YSYEKL. The CDR3 has 12 residues. Trimming shortened V by 6 bases and J by 3 bases, and 9 bases separated the two germline ends. Written as DNA, the CDR3 is TGCGCCAGCAGGGGCGGAGACTACGAGCAGTACTTC. It yields the protein CASRGGDYEQYF.

V and J are TRBV18 and TRBJ2-7, with D possibly being TRBD1 (5 bases). There are 14 residues in the CDR3. V was shortened by 4 bases and J by 2 bases, with 12 bases between the two germline ends. Looked up from germline, CDR1 is KGHSH and CDR2 is LQKENI. CDR3 in amino acids: CASSQGSVTYEQYF. The DNA for the CDR3 is TGTGCCAGCTCACAGGGGTCGGTTACCTACGAGCAGTACTTC.